These 22 T cell receptor beta chains share one sample of origin, sequenced in a study of radiation and T cells in renal cell carcinoma. Noted time point: baseline pretreatment blood. The treatment was: 15 Gy SBRT to primary tumor, nephrectomy 4 weeks later. Sequencing was performed with immunoSEQ multiplex PCR; in TCRdb, only in-frame clones are kept and a portion is missing. The sample shows 150,000 or so clones, 88% of them seen only once. Material: blood, obtained from a patient whose treatment included radiotherapy and nephrectomy. These receptors all come from a woman in her 50s with renal cell carcinoma.

CDR3 sequence reads: CASRGPEVNTEAFF. CDR3 DNA sequence: TGTGCCAGCAGAGGACCGGAGGTGAACACTGAAGCTTTCTTT. The rearrangement links TRBV2 to TRBJ1-1; no reliable D call. The CDR3 is made up of 14 amino acids. With 6 bases removed from V and 0 bases from J, the gap between germline ends came to 11 bases. Germline CDR1 SNHLY, CDR2 FYNNEI.

The chain carries TRBV12-5 and TRBJ1-1; D may be TRBD1 (6 bases). In germline, CDR1 is LGHNT, CDR2 FRNRAP. The length of the CDR3 is 16 residues. V lost 5 bases, J lost 0 bases, and 16 bases lay in between. The CDR3 nucleotides read TGTGCTAGTGGTGCCCGGGGGGCAGCTATGAACACTGAAGCTTTCTTT. Residues: CASGARGAAMNTEAFF.

The chain has TRBV29-1 and TRBJ1-4, with 7 bases identical to TRBD1. CDR3 length: 13 residues. With 6 bases clipped from V and 7 bases from J, the junction kept 8 bases outside the gene matches. CDR1 and CDR2 (germline): SQVTM, ANQGSEA. Written as DNA, the CDR3 is TGCAGCGTCTACAGACAGGGCATTGAAAAACTGTTTTTT. Protein sequence: CSVYRQGIEKLFF.

The gene calls are TRBV9 and TRBJ2-7, with a possible D match to TRBD1 (5 bases). Trimming stripped 4 bases from V and 3 bases from J, with 14 bases between. The CDR3 has 14 amino acids. Germline CDR1 reads SGDLS; CDR2 reads YYNGEE. This CDR3 is CASSPEGQDYEQYF. The DNA of the CDR3 is TGTGCCAGCAGCCCCGAAGGACAAGACTACGAGCAGTACTTC.

The rearrangement uses TRBV4-1 and TRBJ2-5; D is tentatively TRBD1 or TRBD2 (5 bases each). CDR3 length equals 14 residues. Per the germline V gene, CDR1 is MGHRA and CDR2 is YSYEKL. The V end was cut by 1 base, the J end by 4 bases, with 10 bases between. The CDR3 DNA is TGCGCCAGCAGCCAAGTACTAGGGGCAGAGACCCAGTACTTC. This sequence encodes CASSQVLGAETQYF.

The chain recombines TRBV5-6 with TRBJ2-2; 7 nucleotides agree with TRBD2. Looked up from germline, CDR1 is SGHDT and CDR2 is YYEEEE. The CDR3 is 16 residues long. The J segment lost 1 base and the V segment lost 2 bases, leaving 5 bases of the junction unmatched. CDR3 DNA: TGTGCCAGCAGCTTTCCGGCGGGGGAGAACACCGGGGAGCTGTTTTTT. It is translated as CASSFPAGENTGELFF.

The rearrangement joins TRBV4-1 to TRBJ2-7; tentatively, D is TRBD1 (6 bases). Germline V gives CDR1 MGHRA, CDR2 YSYEKL. V was clipped by 2 bases and J by 9 bases, with 23 bases between them. The CDR3 totals 16 residues. The CDR3 coding sequence is TGCGCCAGCAGCCAAAACCAGCCTACAGGGAGACCTGGGCAGTACTTC. Translation gives CASSQNQPTGRPGQYF.

The chain links TRBV10-2 to TRBJ2-7; 9 nucleotides line up with TRBD1. This CDR3 has 14 residues. J gave up 1 base and V 8 bases, and 6 bases lay outside the gene matches. The germline gives CDR1 WSHSY, CDR2 SAAADI. The CDR3 DNA follows: TGCGCCAGCCACGGACAGGGGATTTCCTACGAGCAGTACTTC. It yields the protein CASHGQGISYEQYF.

The V call is TRBV6-1, the J call TRBJ1-5; TRBD1 aligns across 7 bases. The CDR3 contains 15 residues. J gave up 2 bases and V 1 base, and 2 bases lay outside the gene matches. Germline-derived CDR1 and CDR2 are MNHNS and SASEGT. The CDR3 region is CASSEVGTGNQPQHF. The CDR3, as DNA: TGTGCCAGCAGTGAAGTTGGGACAGGCAATCAGCCCCAGCATTTT.

There are many counts of this clone. The gene calls are TRBV7-9 and TRBJ1-2; possibly TRBD1 for D (5 bases). The V gene's germline CDR1 is SEHNR and CDR2 FQNEAQ (reference sequence). Trimming took off 4 bases at V and 6 bases at J, with 9 bases between the two ends. The CDR3 spans 12 residues. The CDR3 region has the DNA TGTGCCAGCAGCTCCGACAGACATGGCTACACCTTC. Protein sequence: CASSSDRHGYTF.

V usage is TRBV19 and J usage is TRBJ1-1; D is uncertain. The V and J ends lost 5 bases and 0 bases respectively, with 13 bases between them. Germline-derived CDR1 and CDR2 are LNHDA and SQIVND (reference sequence). This CDR3 has 15 residues. The CDR3 DNA reads TGTGCCAGTAGTCTTCCAAGGACGGTGAACACTGAAGCTTTCTTT. Translated: CASSLPRTVNTEAFF. Full variable domain (remainder filled in from reference TRBV19 and TRBJ1-1): DGGITQSPKYLFRKEGQNVTLSCEQNLNHDAMYWYRQDPGQGLRLIYYSQIVNDFQKGDIAEGYSVSREKKESFPLTVTSAQKNPTAFYLCASSLPRTVNTEAFFGQGTRLTVV.

This clone has just one count. This sequence joins TRBV5-1 and TRBJ2-5; no firm D call. V lost 0 bases to trimming and J lost 2 bases, with 8 bases between them. Germline V lookup: CDR1 SGHRS, CDR2 YFSETQ. The CDR3 extends over 14 amino acids. The CDR3 nucleotides read TGCGCCAGCAGCTTGGTCGCCAATCAAGAGACCCAGTACTTC. This sequence encodes CASSLVANQETQYF.

The rearrangement uses TRBV19 and TRBJ1-4, with D hard to call. With 5 bases removed from V and 3 bases from J, the gap between germline ends came to 4 bases. In germline, CDR1 is LNHDA, CDR2 SQIVND (reference sequence). The CDR3 has 12 amino acids. CDR3 loop: CASSYPNEKLFF. The DNA of the CDR3 is TGTGCCAGTAGTTACCCTAATGAAAAACTGTTTTTT.

The chain has TRBV23-1 and TRBJ2-1; D uncertain. TRBV23-1 is sorted into the ORF group, with uncertain function. The germline V and J ends were trimmed by 0 bases and 2 bases, with 5 bases remaining between them. The CDR3 spans 14 residues. CDR3 loop: CASSQSSPYNEQFF. As DNA, the CDR3 is TGCGCCAGCAGTCAATCGTCGCCCTACAATGAGCAGTTCTTC.

The chain has TRBV6-6 and TRBJ2-7, with D hard to call. Trimming removed 4 bases at V and 7 bases at J, with 14 bases between. CDR3 length equals 13 residues. Germline V CDR1 and CDR2: MNHNY, SVGAGI (reference sequence). CDR3: CASSSSLSSEQYF. The CDR3 coding sequence is TGTGCCAGCAGTTCGTCCCTCTCGAGTGAGCAGTACTTC.

As to this clone: The germline gene is not matched at one end of the junction; a read error may be the cause. The chain recombines TRBV7-9 with TRBJ2-3; 9 bases align to TRBD2. In germline, CDR1 is SEHNR, CDR2 FQNEAQ (reference sequence). The CDR3 consists of 12 residues. This chain's CDR3 is CASSLETSGVSF. The DNA of the CDR3 is TGTGCCAGCAGCTTAGAGACTAGCGGCGTTAGCTTT.

This rearrangement joins TRBV9 to TRBJ1-1; 7 nucleotides match TRBD1. Per the germline V gene, CDR1 is SGDLS and CDR2 is YYNGEE. The CDR3 length is 14 residues. V lost 4 bases to trimming and J lost 5 bases; unmatched junction nucleotides: 8. CDR3 sequence: CASSLTTGLTEAFF. For the CDR3, the DNA is TGTGCCAGCAGCCTGACGACAGGGTTGACTGAAGCTTTCTTT.

This clone was recorded a few times. In DNA, the CDR3 is TGTGCCAGCAGCTTTGTAAGCAACACCGGGGAGCTGTTTTTT. Amino acid sequence: CASSFVSNTGELFF. The chain links TRBV7-3 to TRBJ2-2, with D unclear. Germline CDR1 SGHTA, CDR2 FQGTGA. The ends were cut back, 3 bases at V and 2 bases at J, with 7 bases in the middle. CDR3 length: 14 amino acids.

This clone was detected only a few times. The chain joins TRBV7-6 to TRBJ1-1; no firm D call. Germline V gene lookup returns CDR1 SGHVS and CDR2 FNYEAQ. V lost 1 base and J 3 bases, leaving 18 bases between the germline ends. The CDR3 length is 17 residues. The CDR3 sequence is CASSLGQTATDDTEAFF. The DNA of the CDR3 is TGTGCCAGCAGCTTAGGCCAGACGGCCACCGACGACACTGAAGCTTTCTTT.

The V gene is TRBV7-9, the J gene TRBJ2-1, with D perhaps matching TRBD1 or TRBD2 (6 bases each). Looked up from germline, CDR1 is SEHNR and CDR2 is FQNEAQ (reference sequence). This CDR3 contains 16 residues. Trimming removed 1 base at V and 0 bases at J, with 10 bases between. CDR3 in DNA: TGTGCCAGCAGCTTAGATGGGGGGCCCTCCTACAATGAGCAGTTCTTC. It encodes CASSLDGGPSYNEQFF.

This clone was seen just once. This chain links TRBV6-1 with TRBJ1-5; D not resolved. Germline V lookup: CDR1 MNHNS, CDR2 SASEGT. The CDR3 consists of 13 residues. The germline V and J ends were trimmed by 6 bases and 3 bases, with 9 bases remaining between them. CDR3 sequence: CASRGWDNQPQHF. DNA for the CDR3: TGTGCCAGCAGAGGATGGGACAATCAGCCCCAGCATTTT.

The chain carries TRBV29-1 and TRBJ2-7, with D tentatively TRBD2 (6 bases). CDR1 is SQVTM and CDR2 is ANQGSEA in the germline V gene. The CDR3 sequence is 15 residues long. Deletions cut 3 bases from V and 0 bases from J, with 15 bases between. This chain's CDR3 is CSVEGRPGGSYEQYF. The CDR3 coding sequence is TGCAGCGTTGAGGGGAGACCCGGGGGCTCCTACGAGCAGTACTTC.